The rows below give T cell receptor beta chains drawn from one sample of a study of blood T cells in healthy people across ages. MiXCR, applied by TCRdb to the 5' RACE reads, yields one record per CDR3 protein. The data show fewer than 1,000,000 distinct CDR3 sequences, about half seen once. Sequenced material: blood. These receptors were collected from a man older than 75 in good health. Each CDR3 is given with its conserved first and last residue. The order of the fields is clone size, V gene, D gene, J gene, CDR3 DNA, CDR3 protein. D genes are given only for firm matches. Where a row states a size, it is once, few, many or the class of an expanded clone; other rows omit it.

-	TRBV5-6	-	TRBJ1-3	TGTGCCAGCAGCTTGCTATCGGTTTATGGAAACACCATATATTTT	CASSLLSVYGNTIYF
-	TRBV29-1	-	TRBJ2-7	TGCAGCGTTGTAGTAGGCCTAGCCTACGAGCAGTACTTC	CSVVVGLAYEQYF
-	TRBV7-6	TRBD1	TRBJ2-7	TGTGCCAGCAGCAAACAGGGGGCAGGCGAGCAGTACTTC	CASSKQGAGEQYF
-	TRBV6-5	TRBD1	TRBJ2-7	TGTGCCAGCAGTTACCGGGACAGGGTGTACGAGCAGTACTTC	CASSYRDRVYEQYF
few	TRBV4-3	TRBD2	TRBJ2-3	TGCGCCAGCAGCCGGGAGCGGGGTCACACAGATACGCAGTATTTT	CASSRERGHTDTQYF
-	TRBV5-6	TRBD1	TRBJ2-5	TGTGCCAACAGCTGGACAGGGCCGCAAGAGACCCAGTACTTC	CANSWTGPQETQYF
-	TRBV5-1	-	TRBJ2-1	TGCGCCAGCAGCTTGGTTGCGGTGGATTTAGGTGAGCAGTTCTTC	CASSLVAVDLGEQFF
-	TRBV6-2/TRBV6-3	-	TRBJ2-7	TGTGCCAGCACCCACGGTGGGGTATTAGCCGAGCAGTACTTC	CASTHGGVLAEQYF
-	TRBV10-3	TRBD2	TRBJ2-1	TGTGCCATCAGTGGCCTAGCGGACCGAAATGAGCAGTTCTTC	CAISGLADRNEQFF
few	TRBV6-6	-	TRBJ2-7	TGTGCCAGCAGTGTACAGGTGGGGTCCTACGAGCAGTACTTC	CASSVQVGSYEQYF
many	TRBV20-1	TRBD2	TRBJ2-3	TGCAGTGCGGCCCCTCCGCGGGAGGGTTCAGATACGCAGTATTTT	CSAAPPREGSDTQYF
few	TRBV7-9	TRBD2	TRBJ2-3	TGTGCCAGCAGCTCCGCGGGAGGGTGGTCGGATACGCAGTATTTT	CASSSAGGWSDTQYF
-	TRBV7-8	-	TRBJ2-5	TGTGCCAGCAGCTTTTCCACGTACCAAGAGACCCAGTACTTC	CASSFSTYQETQYF
-	TRBV10-3	-	TRBJ1-2	TGTGCCATCAGCCAAGGGACTGAGATCTATGGCTACACCTTC	CAISQGTEIYGYTF
few	TRBV29-1	-	TRBJ2-1	TGCAGCGTTGGATCGCGGAGAGAGCAGTTCTTC	CSVGSRREQFF
few	TRBV12-3/TRBV12-4	TRBD2	TRBJ2-7	TGTGCCAGCAGTTTAGAAGGGACTAGCGGGAGGCTGAGCTCCTACGAGCAGTACTTC	CASSLEGTSGRLSSYEQYF
few	TRBV4-3	TRBD2	TRBJ2-7	TGCGCCAGCAGCCAAGAAGCGGGATTCTCCTACGAGCAGTACTTC	CASSQEAGFSYEQYF
-	TRBV24-1	-	TRBJ1-3	TGTGCCACCAGTGAAAATGACGGAGCTGGAAACACCATATATTTT	CATSENDGAGNTIYF
few	TRBV20-1	-	TRBJ2-5	TGCAGTGCTGGGCGGACCCAGGAGACCCAGTACTTC	CSAGRTQETQYF
many	TRBV27	-	TRBJ2-7	TGTGCCAGCATGCCCGGGACGTCGGAGGAGCAGTACTTC	CASMPGTSEEQYF
-	TRBV7-9	-	TRBJ2-3	TGTGCCAGCAGCACCGACAGGCCCACAGATACGCAGTATTTT	CASSTDRPTDTQYF
few	TRBV7-6	-	TRBJ2-5	TGTGCCAGCAGCTTAGAGTCGGCAGAGACCCAGTACTTC	CASSLESAETQYF
-	TRBV29-1	TRBD1	TRBJ2-5	TGCAGCGTCCGCTACGCCCAGGGGGTTTTGGAGACCCAGTACTTC	CSVRYAQGVLETQYF
-	TRBV7-2	-	TRBJ1-6	TGTGCCAGCAGCTTAGATCACGGGGCAGGGAATTCACCCCTCCACTTT	CASSLDHGAGNSPLHF
-	TRBV30	TRBD1	TRBJ2-7	TGTGCCTGGAGGGACAGGGGAGGCGAGCAGTACTTC	CAWRDRGGEQYF
-	TRBV5-1	TRBD2	TRBJ2-1	TGCGCCAGCAGCTTCAACGGACTAGCGGGAGTCTACAATGAGCAGTTCTTC	CASSFNGLAGVYNEQFF
-	TRBV5-4	TRBD2	TRBJ2-7	TGTGCCAGCAGCCGAGCGGGAGTATACGAGCAGTACTTC	CASSRAGVYEQYF
-	TRBV4-3	-	TRBJ2-5	TGCGCCAGCAGTCTAGAGGGAGGTATGCGCAATGAGCAGTACTTC	CASSLEGGMRNEQYF
few	TRBV7-8	-	TRBJ1-2	TGTGCCAGCAGCTTAGTGGGCAGGGATTCCTATGGCTACACCTTC	CASSLVGRDSYGYTF
-	TRBV29-1	TRBD2	TRBJ2-3	TGCAGCGTGTCCGGGACTAGCGGGGGAAGAGATACGCAGTATTTT	CSVSGTSGGRDTQYF
-	TRBV21-1	-	TRBJ2-7	TGTGCCTCCTCGACATCCTCGTCCTACGAGCAGTACTTC	CASSTSSSYEQYF